Listed below are T cell receptor beta chains from one sample, sequenced in a study of PD-1 blockade in classical Hodgkin lymphoma. The table came from immunoSEQ multiplex PCR; TCRdb's copy has only in-frame clones and leaves some out. The profile covers under 65,000 clones, with 85% to 90% appearing a single time and 15% taken by the ten largest. Sequencing was performed on peripheral blood mononuclear cells (PBMCs), taken at baseline. All receptors derive from a human donor with classical Hodgkin lymphoma. The CDR3 runs from the conserved cysteine through the conserved F or W. Fields, in order: clone size, J gene, V gene, D gene, CDR3 protein, CDR3 DNA. D genes are given only for firm matches. The listing skips clone size in some rows; elsewhere it reads once, few, many or a size class.

. TRBJ1-4 TRBV5-1 TRBD1 CASSLAGSGQGNIPDEKLFF TGCGCCAGCAGCTTGGCCGGCTCGGGACAGGGGAATATTCCCGATGAAAAACTGTTTTTT
once TRBJ2-7 TRBV30 TRBD1 CAWRTGGWTYEQYF TGTGCCTGGAGAACAGGGGGGTGGACCTACGAGCAGTACTTC
. TRBJ1-5 TRBV2 . CASSGTWVVQPQHF TGTGCCAGCAGCGGGACGTGGGTGGTTCAGCCCCAGCATTTT
. TRBJ1-2 TRBV27 . CASSPAGAGYGYTF TGTGCCAGCAGTCCGGCAGGGGCGGGCTATGGCTACACCTTC
. TRBJ1-2 TRBV6-1 TRBD1 CASSEGTGRVLQGGRYGYTF TGTGCCAGCAGTGAAGGGACAGGGAGGGTATTACAGGGAGGGAGGTATGGCTACACCTTC
. TRBJ1-2 TRBV29-1 TRBD1 CSVDGDRGRYGYTF TGCAGCGTTGATGGGGACAGGGGCAGATATGGCTACACCTTC
. TRBJ1-5 TRBV28 . CASRRGGASNQPQHF TGTGCCAGCAGGCGAGGGGGGGCCAGCAATCAGCCCCAGCATTTT
. TRBJ1-2 TRBV11-2 . CASSLPDGAQPYGYTF TGTGCCAGCAGCTTACCCGACGGGGCGCAGCCTTATGGCTACACCTTC
. TRBJ2-5 TRBV19 TRBD2 CASRRLAGEETQYF TGTGCCAGTAGGAGACTAGCGGGGGAGGAGACCCAGTACTTC
few TRBJ2-1 TRBV30 TRBD2 CAWSVLQRGGRLVYNEQFF TGTGCCTGGAGTGTACTCCAGCGGGGGGGCCGATTGGTCTACAATGAGCAGTTCTTC
. TRBJ2-5 TRBV29-1 . CSVAKQLQETQYF TGCAGCGTTGCTAAACAGCTCCAAGAGACCCAGTACTTC
. TRBJ2-5 TRBV2 . CASTPSGETQYF TGTGCCAGCACGCCGAGCGGGGAGACCCAGTACTTC
. TRBJ2-7 TRBV29-1 . CSAFLRVSYEQYF TGCAGCGCTTTTTTGCGGGTCTCCTACGAGCAGTACTTC
. TRBJ1-3 TRBV11-2 . CASRPTVSGNTIYF TGTGCCAGCAGACCCACAGTCTCTGGAAACACCATATATTTT
. TRBJ1-4 TRBV19 TRBD1 CASRTGGTNEKLFF TGTGCCAGTAGAACAGGGGGAACTAATGAAAAACTGTTTTTT
. TRBJ1-2 TRBV6-5 TRBD1 CASSLTGGTGDGYTF TGTGCCAGCAGTCTTACAGGGGGCACGGGTGATGGCTACACCTTC
. TRBJ1-6 TRBV30 . CAWSIISTGFSPLHF TGTGCCTGGAGTATAATCTCGACAGGCTTTTCACCCCTCCACTTT
. TRBJ2-1 TRBV27 TRBD2 CASSPLGGVDYNEQFF TGTGCCAGCAGCCCTCTGGGGGGGGTAGATTACAATGAGCAGTTCTTC
few TRBJ1-6 TRBV7-2 TRBD1 CASSVVQGSNSPLHF TGTGCCAGCAGCGTGGTACAGGGGTCCAATTCACCCCTCCACTTT
. TRBJ2-2 TRBV6-5 . CASSNTPVDTGELFF TGTGCCAGCAGTAACACCCCGGTAGACACCGGGGAGCTGTTTTTT
. TRBJ1-4 TRBV7-2 . CASSFPTSGLRANEKLFF TGTGCCAGCAGCTTCCCGACCTCAGGGCTCAGGGCTAATGAAAAACTGTTTTTT
. TRBJ2-3 TRBV7-9 . CASTPGGGITDTQYF TGTGCCAGCACCCCTGGAGGGGGAATCACAGATACGCAGTATTTT
. TRBJ2-7 TRBV15 . CATREGILQYF TGTGCCACCAGAGAGGGAATCTTGCAGTACTTC
. TRBJ2-5 TRBV27 . CASSTSRQSQETQYF TGTGCCAGCAGTACCTCTCGACAGTCCCAAGAGACCCAGTACTTC
. TRBJ2-7 TRBV7-8 TRBD2 CASSFEAGGTEQYF TGTGCCAGCAGCTTTGAAGCGGGGGGGACCGAGCAGTACTTC
. TRBJ1-6 TRBV30 TRBD1 CAWAYRQGTASPLHF TGTGCCTGGGCCTACAGACAGGGAACGGCGTCACCCCTCCACTTT
. TRBJ1-2 TRBV4-1 . CASSQPGVGNYGYTF TGCGCCAGCAGCCAACCAGGGGTTGGTAACTATGGCTACACCTTC
. TRBJ1-1 TRBV5-1 TRBD1 CASSWAGTDEAFF TGCGCCAGCAGCTGGGCCGGGACAGATGAAGCTTTCTTT
. TRBJ1-1 TRBV2 . CASSEVGETEAFF TGTGCCAGCAGTGAAGTGGGGGAAACTGAAGCTTTCTTT
. TRBJ1-1 TRBV10-3 TRBD1 CAINDRGNTEAFF TGTGCCATCAATGACAGGGGGAACACTGAAGCTTTCTTT
. TRBJ1-1 TRBV4-2 . CASSQGGLSAGTEAFF TGTGCCAGCAGCCAAGGAGGGTTGAGTGCGGGGACTGAAGCTTTCTTT
. TRBJ2-2 TRBV5-4 . CASSLGGTGELFF TGTGCCAGCAGCTTGGGCGGCACCGGGGAGCTGTTTTTT
. TRBJ1-3 TRBV4-2 . CASSRRGRGNSGNTIYF TGTGCCAGCAGCCGGCGGGGGCGCGGGAATTCTGGAAACACCATATATTTT
few TRBJ1-2 TRBV19 . CASSMGGYTF TGTGCCAGTAGTATGGGTGGCTACACCTTC
. TRBJ1-1 TRBV5-8 TRBD1 CASSLETGATEAFF TGTGCCAGCAGCTTGGAGACAGGGGCCACTGAAGCTTTCTTT
few TRBJ2-7 TRBV11-2 . CASSLGVVEQYF TGTGCCAGCAGCTTAGGAGTAGTCGAGCAGTACTTC
. TRBJ2-1 TRBV25-1 TRBD2 CASSDRAGAPAQFF TGTGCCAGCAGTGATAGAGCGGGGGCACCGGCGCAGTTCTTC
. TRBJ2-4 TRBV29-1 . CSVVQGGKNIQYF TGCAGCGTTGTACAGGGTGGCAAAAACATTCAGTACTTC
. TRBJ1-1 TRBV2 . CASSDLTNTEAFF TGTGCCAGCAGTGACCTGACGAACACTGAAGCTTTCTTT
. TRBJ1-6 TRBV18 . CASSPPRILSQGQRYNSPLHF TGTGCCAGCTCACCACCAAGGATCCTTAGCCAAGGACAGCGATATAATTCACCCCTCCACTTT
. TRBJ2-1 TRBV7-2 . CASSSPTFGPLQFF TGTGCCAGCAGCTCTCCGACCTTTGGGCCATTGCAGTTCTTC